The 24 T cell receptor beta chains in this list originate from one sample, sequenced in a study of PD-1 blockade in mismatch repair-deficient tumors. Libraries were prepared by immunoSEQ multiplex PCR; TCRdb keeps only in-frame clonotypes and omits some of them. In the table there are some 120,000 clones, 85% to 90% of which are singletons. The sample was peripheral blood, taken 44 weeks after starting pembrolizumab. The source of these receptors is an adult with mismatch repair-deficient cancer.

The chain links TRBV12-5 to TRBJ1-1, with 7 nucleotides matching TRBD1. Trimming cost V 4 bases and J 12 bases; bases outside gene matches: 2. CDR3 length equals 10 residues. Germline values: CDR1 LGHNT, CDR2 FRNRAP. Written as DNA, the CDR3 is TGTGCTAGTGGTTACAGGGGCCCTTTCTTT. This encodes CASGYRGPFF. Together with reference TRBV12-5 and TRBJ1-1, the CDR3 gives the full variable domain: DARVTQTPRHKVTEMGQEVTMRCQPILGHNTVFWYRQTMMQGLELLAYFRNRAPLDDSGMPKDRFSAEMPDATLATLKIQPSEPRDSAVYFCASGYRGPFFGQGTRLTVV.

The gene calls are TRBV4-3 and TRBJ2-4; D perhaps matches TRBD1 (6 bases). The CDR3 totals 15 residues. Trimming shortened V by 5 bases and J by 4 bases, and 15 bases separated the two germline ends. Germline loops: CDR1 LGHNA, CDR2 YSLEER. CDR3 sequence (DNA): TGCGCCAGCAGCGATTACTACCAGGGGAAAAACATTCAGTACTTC. The encoded protein is CASSDYYQGKNIQYF.

The chain uses TRBV13 and TRBJ1-2; D is undetermined. Germline V gives CDR1 PRHDT, CDR2 FYEKMQ (reference sequence). This CDR3 is built from 12 residues. Trimming cost V 1 base and J 4 bases, with 4 bases left between them. The CDR3 reads CASSLDGYGYTF. The CDR3 region has the DNA TGTGCCAGCAGCTTAGACGGCTATGGCTACACCTTC.

V usage is TRBV11-3 and J usage is TRBJ2-7; 14 nucleotides agree with TRBD2. Unmatched junction bases numbered 7, after V lost 1 base and J lost 5 bases. CDR3 length equals 17 residues. Germline V gene data show CDR1 as SGHNT and CDR2 as YENEEA. This chain's CDR3 is CASSLGGLAGAIHEQYF. The CDR3 DNA reads TGTGCCAGCAGCTTAGGGGGACTAGCGGGAGCGATCCACGAGCAGTACTTC.

V and J are TRBV4-3 and TRBJ2-5; D is ambiguous. Germline-derived CDR1 and CDR2 are LGHNA and YSLEER. Deletions cut 1 base from V and 1 base from J, with 13 bases between. The CDR3 sequence is 16 residues long. The DNA for the CDR3 is TGCGCCAGCAGCCAAGCCTATCGGGTCACCCAAGAGACCCAGTACTTC. It translates to CASSQAYRVTQETQYF.

The CDR3 reads CASSQGSGTSSYNEQFF. Written as DNA, the CDR3 is TGCGCCAGCAGCCAAGGGTCCGGGACTAGCAGCTACAATGAGCAGTTCTTC. The chain is built from TRBV4-1 and TRBJ2-1; 9 positions match TRBD2. Germline-derived CDR1 and CDR2 are MGHRA and YSYEKL. The length of the CDR3 is 17 residues. Losses at the gene ends were 1 base for V and 3 bases for J; bases not matched to a gene: 7.

The gene calls are TRBV19 and TRBJ2-7, with D uncertain. The CDR3 spans 13 residues. CDR1 is LNHDA, CDR2 SQIVND, per germline (reference sequence). V was pared by 4 bases and J by 4 bases, with 11 bases between. CDR3 sequence reads: CASSSKPAYEQYF. CDR3 nucleotide sequence: TGTGCCAGTAGTAGTAAGCCGGCTTACGAGCAGTACTTC.

In this sample, this clone turned up a few times. The chain couples TRBV27 to TRBJ2-7; the D is unclear. Germline assignment: CDR1 MNHEY and CDR2 SMNVEV (reference sequence). V lost 0 bases to trimming and J lost 3 bases, with 9 bases between them. The CDR3 has 14 residues. The chain's CDR3 is CASSLSVRHYEQYF. CDR3 nucleotide sequence: TGTGCCAGCAGTTTATCGGTCAGGCACTACGAGCAGTACTTC.

The V call is TRBV18, the J call TRBJ2-7, with 10 bases aligning to TRBD2. V dropped 2 bases and J dropped 1; count of bases not matched to a gene: 8. CDR1 is KGHSH, CDR2 LQKENI, per germline. This CDR3 has 17 residues. CDR3 DNA sequence: TGTGCCAGCTCACCAATTCCCGAAGCGGGAGGGTCCTACGAGCAGTACTTC. It specifies CASSPIPEAGGSYEQYF.

The rearrangement uses TRBV18 and TRBJ2-7, with D unresolved. Trimming cost V 3 bases and J 0 bases, with 9 bases left between them. The CDR3 runs 14 residues. Germline V gives CDR1 KGHSH, CDR2 LQKENI. CDR3 DNA: TGTGCCAGCTCACCGCGGCTGAGCTCCTACGAGCAGTACTTC. Residues: CASSPRLSSYEQYF.

The chain employs TRBV14 and TRBJ2-5; TRBD2 agrees at 15 bases. Germline V CDR1 and CDR2: SGHDN, FVKESK. This CDR3 has 18 residues. Trimming at V came to 2 bases and at J to 5 bases, leaving 9 bases not matched to a gene. In DNA, the CDR3 is TGTGCCAGCAGCCAACTCCCCTCTGGACTAGCGGGAGGGGAGACCCAGTACTTC. The encoded protein is CASSQLPSGLAGGETQYF.

The chain links TRBV4-1 to TRBJ1-2; a possible D gene is TRBD1 (6 bases). V dropped 2 bases and J dropped 7 bases, with 11 bases sitting between them. Germline CDR1 MGHRA, CDR2 YSYEKL. The CDR3 length is 13 residues. Written as DNA, the CDR3 is TGCGCCAGCAGCCAATCCGGGGGGCTTGGCTACACCTTC. It codes for CASSQSGGLGYTF.

The J gene is TRBJ1-5, the V gene TRBV27; D is possibly TRBD1 (5 bases). V was shortened by 5 bases and J by 1 base, with 15 bases between the two germline ends. Per the germline V gene, CDR1 is MNHEY and CDR2 is SMNVEV (reference sequence). The CDR3 has 16 residues. The CDR3 loop is CASSPSQGESNQPQHF. The DNA of the CDR3 is TGTGCCAGCAGTCCGTCTCAGGGCGAAAGCAATCAGCCCCAGCATTTT.

V gene TRBV6-1 combines with J gene TRBJ2-7; no reliable D call. The CDR3 contains 16 residues. The germline V and J ends were trimmed by 3 bases and 0 bases, with 15 bases remaining between them. Germline lookup yields CDR1 MNHNS and CDR2 SASEGT. CDR3 coding DNA: TGTGCCAGCAGTGAGGCGCTAGGACCCAGCTCCTACGAGCAGTACTTC. Amino acid sequence: CASSEALGPSSYEQYF.

This chain links TRBV19 with TRBJ2-3; TRBD2 matches at 8 bases. Per the germline V gene, CDR1 is LNHDA and CDR2 is SQIVND (reference sequence). The CDR3 runs to 15 residues. Germline trimming cut 6 bases from V and 3 bases from J; bases unmatched to any gene: 8. CDR3 region: CASSPGGGRTDTQYF. The CDR3, as DNA: TGTGCCAGTAGCCCTGGCGGGGGGAGAACAGATACGCAGTATTTT.

The CDR3 bases are TGTGCCAGCAGCGTATCAGATACGGGGTATACTGAAGCTTTCTTT. As protein: CASSVSDTGYTEAFF. The chain carries TRBV9 and TRBJ1-1; D ambiguous. V was shortened by 1 base and J by 5 bases, with 15 bases between the two germline ends. The V gene's germline CDR1 is SGDLS and CDR2 YYNGEE. The CDR3 has 15 amino acids.

The V gene is TRBV28, the J gene TRBJ2-4; no definite D call. Trimming left V 5 bases short and J 0 bases short, with 17 bases between. The CDR3 spans 17 residues. Germline CDR1 reads MDHEN; CDR2 reads SYDVKM. The CDR3 DNA follows: TGTGCCAGCAGTGCGAGGACCGCTAAGCTAGCCAAAAACATTCAGTACTTC. Translating it yields CASSARTAKLAKNIQYF.

The chain employs TRBV5-1 and TRBJ2-3, with 9 nucleotides matching TRBD1. The germline V gene encodes CDR1 SGHRS and CDR2 YFSETQ. The CDR3 totals 17 residues. Germline trimming cut 1 base from V and 1 base from J; bases unmatched to any gene: 7. The CDR3 coding sequence is TGCGCCAGCAGCTTGCCCACAGGGGGCTATGGCACAGATACGCAGTATTTT. Its translation: CASSLPTGGYGTDTQYF.

The genes are TRBV28 and TRBJ2-3; D is possibly TRBD2 (6 bases). Germline V CDR1 and CDR2: MDHEN, SYDVKM. The CDR3 is 14 amino acids. Trimming took 7 bases from V and 3 from J, leaving 14 bases between them. CDR3 sequence: CASTGLALTDTQYF. As DNA, the CDR3 is TGTGCCAGCACCGGGCTAGCGTTAACAGATACGCAGTATTTT. Variable domain in full (rest from reference TRBV28 and TRBJ2-3): DVKVTQSSRYLVKRTGEKVFLECVQDMDHENMFWYRQDPGLGLRLIYFSYDVKMKEKGDIPEGYSVSREKKERFSLILESASTNQTSMYLCASTGLALTDTQYFGPGTRLTVL.

This rearrangement joins TRBV7-2 to TRBJ1-5; D uncertain. This CDR3 region has 15 residues. Germline CDR1 reads SGHTA; CDR2 reads FQGNSA. V dropped 3 bases and J dropped 0 bases, with 9 bases sitting between them. This CDR3 is CASSLEVNSNQPQHF. The CDR3 bases are TGTGCCAGCAGCTTGGAAGTAAATAGCAATCAGCCCCAGCATTTT.

This clone was detected once. The V call is TRBV28, the J call TRBJ2-3; D call uncertain. The germline CDR1 and CDR2 sequences are MDHEN and SYDVKM. V lost 5 bases, J lost 1 base, and 16 bases lay in between. This CDR3 comprises 16 residues. CDR3 protein: CASSPHGSRRTDTQYF. DNA of the CDR3: TGTGCCAGCAGTCCTCACGGTAGCAGACGCACAGATACGCAGTATTTT.

CDR3 DNA sequence: TGTGCCAGCAGCGAGTTCTACGAGCAGTACTTC. It is translated as CASSEFYEQYF. This chain joins TRBV11-2 and TRBJ2-7; D is undetermined. Between the trimmed V and J ends, which lost 5 bases and 3 bases, there was a span of 5 bases. This CDR3 comprises 11 residues. Germline CDR1 reads SGHAT; CDR2 reads FQNNGV.

CDR3 nucleotide sequence: TGTGCCATCAGTGAGTCGTTGAAGGCCGGGGCCAACGTCCTGACTTTC. Protein sequence: CAISESLKAGANVLTF. The rearrangement uses TRBV10-3 and TRBJ2-6; D ambiguous. CDR3 size: 16 residues. V lost 0 bases to trimming and J lost 4 bases, with 10 bases between them. From germline, CDR1 is ENHRY and CDR2 SYGVKD.

The V call is TRBV7-8, the J call TRBJ1-1; D call uncertain. V lost 3 bases and J lost 1, with 6 bases in between. This CDR3 region has 13 residues. Germline values: CDR1 SGHVS, CDR2 FQNEAQ. In nucleotides, the CDR3 is TGTGCCAGCAGCTTTAATGCGAACACTGAAGCTTTCTTT. Its translation is CASSFNANTEAFF.